Listed here are 13 T cell receptor beta chains from one sample, sequenced in a study of T cell responses to AZD1222 COVID-19 vaccine. Profiling relied on immunoSEQ multiplex PCR, and the TCRdb table lists in-frame clones only, not all of them. The data hold about 90,000 clones, with 65% to 90% observed a single time. The source material was peripheral blood, sampled on day 0 of AZD1222 vaccination. These receptors all stem from an adult in good health.

This clone was observed a single time. The chain combines TRBV28 with TRBJ2-1; D is possibly TRBD1 (6 bases). CDR3 length equals 15 residues. Per the germline V gene, CDR1 is MDHEN and CDR2 is SYDVKM. Trimming stripped 1 base from V and 5 bases from J, with 12 bases between. The CDR3: CASSLSGANHNEQFF. Here the CDR3 DNA reads TGTGCCAGCAGTTTATCAGGGGCTAATCACAATGAGCAGTTCTTC. The full variable domain, rest sourced from reference TRBV28 and TRBJ2-1, is DVKVTQSSRYLVKRTGEKVFLECVQDMDHENMFWYRQDPGLGLRLIYFSYDVKMKEKGDIPEGYSVSREKKERFSLILESASTNQTSMYLCASSLSGANHNEQFFGPGTRLTVL.

This clone occurred once. V gene TRBV5-1 combines with J gene TRBJ2-7, with TRBD1 matching 8 bases. The CDR3 runs 15 residues. Germline CDR1 SGHRS, CDR2 YFSETQ. Losses at the gene ends were 5 bases for V and 4 bases for J; bases not matched to a gene: 11. CDR3 amino acids: CASSPTQGARYEQYF. Here the CDR3 DNA reads TGCGCCAGCAGTCCGACCCAGGGGGCTCGATACGAGCAGTACTTC.

CDR3 residues: CASSRRQGGSYNSPLHF. Written as DNA, the CDR3 is TGTGCCAGCAGTCGAAGACAGGGGGGATCCTATAATTCACCCCTCCACTTT. The V gene is TRBV28, the J gene TRBJ1-6, with 9 positions matching TRBD1. Germline-derived CDR1 and CDR2 are MDHEN and SYDVKM. This CDR3 spans 17 amino acids. The V gene end was trimmed by 5 bases and the J gene end by 1 base; junction bases not matched to a gene: 6.

CDR3 sequence (DNA): TGCGCCAGCAGCCAAGATCCGCAGATGAACACTGAAGCTTTCTTT. Its translation is CASSQDPQMNTEAFF. The V and J genes are TRBV4-3 and TRBJ1-1; no firm D call. The CDR3 runs 15 residues. The V and J ends lost 0 bases and 0 bases respectively, with 8 bases between them. In germline, CDR1 is LGHNA, CDR2 YSLEER.

The chain has TRBV19 and TRBJ2-1; TRBD2 matches at 9 bases. The J segment lost 1 base and the V segment lost 3 bases, leaving 7 bases of the junction unmatched. This CDR3 comprises 17 residues. Germline-derived CDR1 and CDR2 are LNHDA and SQIVND (reference sequence). The CDR3 sequence: CASSMGSGRSSYNEQFF. The CDR3 DNA follows: TGTGCCAGTAGTATGGGCAGCGGGAGGTCATCCTACAATGAGCAGTTCTTC.

The CDR3 nucleotides read TGTGCCAGCAATTTGGACAGAGAAGAGACCCAGTACTTC. It encodes CASNLDREETQYF. The J gene is TRBJ2-5, the V gene TRBV6-5, with D perhaps matching TRBD1 (6 bases). V lost 7 bases and J lost 3, with 12 bases in between. CDR3 length equals 13 residues. Germline values: CDR1 MNHEY, CDR2 SVGAGI.

The chain carries TRBV19 and TRBJ2-1, with a weak D call TRBD2 (5 bases). The CDR3 has 17 amino acids. Germline loops: CDR1 LNHDA, CDR2 SQIVND (reference sequence). The V and J ends lost 5 bases and 1 base respectively, with 18 bases between them. The CDR3 region has the DNA TGTGCCAGTAGTCCTCGCGCCGGAGGAATGTCCTACAATGAGCAGTTCTTC. It translates to CASSPRAGGMSYNEQFF.

The chain uses TRBV11-2 and TRBJ1-1; D remains unclear. The germline V gene has CDR1 SGHAT and CDR2 FQNNGV. The CDR3 sequence is 16 residues long. Between the trimmed V and J ends, which lost 0 bases and 0 bases, there was a span of 11 bases. CDR3 DNA: TGTGCCAGCAGCTTAGAGGTGTGGGGATTGAACACTGAAGCTTTCTTT. It translates to CASSLEVWGLNTEAFF. The full variable domain, completed using reference TRBV11-2 and TRBJ1-1, is EAGVAQSPRYKIIEKRQSVAFWCNPISGHATLYWYQQILGQGPKLLIQFQNNGVVDDSQLPKDRFSAERLKGVDSTLKIQPAKLEDSAVYLCASSLEVWGLNTEAFFGQGTRLTVV.

This rearrangement joins TRBV11-3 to TRBJ2-1, with TRBD1 matching 7 bases. Germline assignment: CDR1 SGHNT and CDR2 YENEEA. This CDR3 has 14 amino acids. Trimming took 5 bases from V and 12 from J; bases not matched to a gene: 13. The CDR3 coding sequence is TGTGCCAGCAGCACCCCCGCCGGACAGGCGGCGCAGTTCTTC. This encodes CASSTPAGQAAQFF. The variable domain in full, with the rest retrieved from reference TRBV11-3 and TRBJ2-1, is EAGVVQSPRYKIIEKKQPVAFWCNPISGHNTLYWYLQNLGQGPELLIRYENEEAVDDSQLPKDRFSAERLKGVDSTLKIQPAELGDSAVYLCASSTPAGQAAQFFGPGTRLTVL.

This clone was seen a few times. The V gene is TRBV11-1, the J gene TRBJ1-3; D possibly corresponds to TRBD1 (5 bases). The CDR3 sequence is 14 residues long. The V and J ends lost 4 bases and 0 bases respectively, with 7 bases between them. The germline gives CDR1 SGHAT, CDR2 FQDESV (reference sequence). In DNA, the CDR3 is TGTGCCAGCAGCTACGGGGCCTCTGGAAACACCATATATTTT. Encoded protein: CASSYGASGNTIYF.

This chain links TRBV11-1 with TRBJ2-1; no firm D call. CDR3 length: 13 residues. The germline V gene has CDR1 SGHAT and CDR2 FQDESV (reference sequence). Deletions cut 3 bases from V and 8 bases from J, with 11 bases between. Here the CDR3 reads CASSFFTKDEQFF. In DNA, the CDR3 is TGTGCCAGCAGCTTTTTTACAAAGGATGAGCAGTTCTTC.

This clone was counted a single time. The genes are TRBV5-5 and TRBJ2-7; perhaps TRBD2 as D (7 bases). Germline loops: CDR1 SGHKS, CDR2 YYEKEE (reference sequence). This CDR3 is 15 amino acids long. V lost 4 bases, J lost 2 bases, and 16 bases lay in between. The CDR3 DNA sequence: TGTGCCAGCAGCCTAGAGGGGGGGACCACCTACGAGCAGTACTTC. Translating gives CASSLEGGTTYEQYF.

The chain is built from TRBV6-1 and TRBJ1-6; 10 bases map to TRBD1. CDR1 and CDR2 (germline): MNHNS, SASEGT. There are 16 residues in the CDR3. The ends lost 2 bases at V and 6 bases at J; junction bases unmatched: 4. CDR3 DNA: TGTGCCAGCAGTGAACCGGGACAGGGGAGTAATTCACCCCTCCACTTT. Encoded protein: CASSEPGQGSNSPLHF.